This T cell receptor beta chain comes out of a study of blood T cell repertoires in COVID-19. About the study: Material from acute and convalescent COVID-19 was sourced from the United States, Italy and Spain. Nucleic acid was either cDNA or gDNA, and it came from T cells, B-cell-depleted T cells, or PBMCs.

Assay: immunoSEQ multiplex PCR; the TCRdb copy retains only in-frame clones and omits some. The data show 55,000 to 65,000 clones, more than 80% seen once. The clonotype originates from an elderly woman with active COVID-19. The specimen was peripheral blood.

This CDR3 reads CASVSGRASDTQYF. DNA for the CDR3: TGTGCCAGTGTTAGCGGGAGGGCCTCAGATACGCAGTATTTT. This chain uses TRBV7-8 with TRBJ2-3; 11 bases are shared with TRBD2. The length of the CDR3 is 14 residues. Unmatched junction bases numbered 6, after V lost 9 bases and J lost 4 bases. The germline CDR1 and CDR2 sequences are SGHVS and FQNEAQ.